The following is a TCR beta chain sequence with its context. As originally analysed: Reference gene primer amplification yielded estimated nucleated cell counts. Some clones are missing from TCRdb's copy, which holds only in-frame ones; the method was immunoSEQ multiplex PCR. The V and J calls and clone size were taken over from that table, and D and trimming were inferred from the DNA. The table includes just under 350,000 clones, 87% detected once. This record comes from a study of blood T cell repertoires in COVID-19. For the study at large: Acute and convalescent COVID-19 samples came from the United States, Italy and Spain. The analysed material was cDNA or gDNA that came from T cells, B-cell-depleted T cells, or PBMCs.

Losses at the gene ends were 7 bases for V and 2 bases for J; bases not matched to a gene: 7. Germline V CDR1 and CDR2: LGHDT, YNNKEL (reference sequence). The CDR3 contains 15 residues. Patients at the Seattle site were enrolled during active infection and followed longitudinally. The chain links TRBV3-1 (or the pseudogene TRBV3-2) to TRBJ2-3; 9 bases are a match to TRBD1. The receptor's source is a woman aged 45-65 years with COVID-19, enrolled during active disease. Sequencing was done on a sample of peripheral blood. The CDR3 loop is CASTSRDRATDTQYF. The CDR3 nucleotides are TGTGCCAGCACCTCCCGGGACAGGGCCACAGATACGCAGTATTTT.